This paragraph covers one T cell receptor (beta chain) sequence. It was during active infection that Seattle patients were enrolled and then longitudinally followed. The data stem from a study of blood T cell repertoires in COVID-19. Looking at the study overall: COVID-19 samples collected from the United States, Italy and Spain covered acute and convalescent phases.

In the source study's methods: Quantification of nucleated cells was approximated via reference gene primer amplification. TCRdb's table, derived via immunoSEQ multiplex PCR, lists solely in-frame clones and lacks some. That table supplies the V and J calls and clone size; D and trimming were determined from the DNA. The sample includes 150,000 to 200,000 clones, around 84% of them seen just once. This CDR3 is 14 amino acids long. Germline V gives CDR1 SQVTM, CDR2 ANQGSEA. Trimming cost V 2 bases and J 0 bases, with 10 bases left between them. The chain is built from TRBV29-1 and TRBJ1-1; D possibly corresponds to TRBD1 (6 bases). Sequenced input: peripheral blood. The sequence derives from a woman aged 70-85 years with COVID-19, enrolled during active disease. The CDR3 here is CSVELRQVNTEAFF. In nucleotides, the CDR3 is TGCAGCGTTGAATTGCGACAGGTGAACACTGAAGCTTTCTTT.